This is a list of T cell receptor beta chains from one sample in a study of T cell changes during pregnancy in multiple sclerosis. Sequencing used immunoSEQ multiplex PCR; TCRdb keeps in-frame clones, though not all of them. The sample has 65,000 to 90,000 clones; roughly 92% are singletons. Sequencing used peripheral blood, obtained in the second trimester of pregnancy. These receptors all come from a female donor with multiple sclerosis, enrolled in a pregnancy study. Each CDR3 is given with its conserved first and last residue. The order of the fields is J gene, V gene, CDR3 protein.

j_gene: TRBJ2-1; v_gene: TRBV10-3; CDR3aa: CAISVGREGPYNEQFF
j_gene: TRBJ2-7; v_gene: TRBV19; CDR3aa: CASSIASGKNEQYF
j_gene: TRBJ1-1; v_gene: TRBV11-2; CDR3aa: CASSLRSAGEAFF
j_gene: TRBJ2-3; v_gene: TRBV4-3; CDR3aa: CASSQDPTGSGADTQYF
j_gene: TRBJ2-2; v_gene: TRBV19; CDR3aa: CASKGQGFGELFF
j_gene: TRBJ2-7; v_gene: TRBV7-9; CDR3aa: CASSLAAPNSYEQYF
j_gene: TRBJ2-1; v_gene: TRBV4-1; CDR3aa: CASSQEAGGNNEQFF
j_gene: TRBJ2-7; v_gene: TRBV28; CDR3aa: CASSPTIPSSYEQYF
j_gene: TRBJ2-5; v_gene: TRBV6-1; CDR3aa: CASSEEGTGTETQYF
j_gene: TRBJ2-3; v_gene: TRBV7-8; CDR3aa: CASSLVPSGGDTQYF
j_gene: TRBJ1-5; v_gene: TRBV7-7; CDR3aa: CASSLATAGVCSNQPQHF
j_gene: TRBJ2-3; v_gene: TRBV4-3; CDR3aa: CASSQLGLAGGSDTQYF
j_gene: TRBJ1-3; v_gene: TRBV18; CDR3aa: CASSRQAITGNTIYF
j_gene: TRBJ1-1; v_gene: TRBV18; CDR3aa: CASSPPGREEAFF
j_gene: TRBJ1-1; v_gene: TRBV6-5; CDR3aa: CASSYQFRAFF
j_gene: TRBJ1-1; v_gene: TRBV28; CDR3aa: CASSPMLLAATNTEAFF
j_gene: TRBJ1-1; v_gene: TRBV10-3; CDR3aa: CAVRQGNTEAFF
j_gene: TRBJ2-1; v_gene: TRBV28; CDR3aa: CASSLLAGDDNEQFF
j_gene: TRBJ2-1; v_gene: TRBV7-9; CDR3aa: CASSHYAISGSSYNEQFF
j_gene: TRBJ1-2; v_gene: TRBV10-1; CDR3aa: CASSERLSLEGGRLGGYTF
j_gene: TRBJ2-3; v_gene: TRBV10-3; CDR3aa: CAISLAGGSTDTQYF
j_gene: TRBJ1-3; v_gene: TRBV4-1; CDR3aa: CASSHPGGLGNTIYF
j_gene: TRBJ1-6; v_gene: TRBV7-2; CDR3aa: CASSSGSPLHF
j_gene: TRBJ1-3; v_gene: TRBV9; CDR3aa: CASSVRGIEGNTIYF
j_gene: TRBJ2-7; v_gene: TRBV28; CDR3aa: CASSLLYEQYF
j_gene: TRBJ2-7; v_gene: TRBV6-5; CDR3aa: CASTLTGHEQYF
j_gene: TRBJ1-1; v_gene: TRBV30; CDR3aa: CAWSEAGRGSSEAFF
j_gene: TRBJ2-4; v_gene: TRBV18; CDR3aa: CASSPVTGGVGTKNIQYF
j_gene: TRBJ2-1; v_gene: TRBV7-3; CDR3aa: CASSLGTGDNEQFF
j_gene: TRBJ2-1; v_gene: TRBV9; CDR3aa: CASSVSPQLIYNEQFF
j_gene: TRBJ1-3; v_gene: TRBV27; CDR3aa: CASRPETQNTIYF
j_gene: TRBJ2-1; v_gene: TRBV9; CDR3aa: CASSALAGENNEQFF
j_gene: TRBJ1-1; v_gene: TRBV29-1; CDR3aa: CSVGDRGPNTEAFF
j_gene: TRBJ2-1; v_gene: TRBV5-1; CDR3aa: CASSGARTSGTNEQFF
j_gene: TRBJ1-2; v_gene: TRBV19; CDR3aa: CASSTPGKANYGYTF
j_gene: TRBJ2-3; v_gene: TRBV6-5; CDR3aa: CASSYSGAGGTDTQYF
j_gene: TRBJ1-6; v_gene: TRBV9; CDR3aa: CASSEGQTYNSPLHF
j_gene: TRBJ1-1; v_gene: TRBV29-1; CDR3aa: CSVEKGGPDRGRNTEAFF
j_gene: TRBJ2-7; v_gene: TRBV6-7; CDR3aa: CASSYSAHRLAGLTYEQYF
j_gene: TRBJ2-7; v_gene: TRBV27; CDR3aa: CASSSGQGEYEQYF